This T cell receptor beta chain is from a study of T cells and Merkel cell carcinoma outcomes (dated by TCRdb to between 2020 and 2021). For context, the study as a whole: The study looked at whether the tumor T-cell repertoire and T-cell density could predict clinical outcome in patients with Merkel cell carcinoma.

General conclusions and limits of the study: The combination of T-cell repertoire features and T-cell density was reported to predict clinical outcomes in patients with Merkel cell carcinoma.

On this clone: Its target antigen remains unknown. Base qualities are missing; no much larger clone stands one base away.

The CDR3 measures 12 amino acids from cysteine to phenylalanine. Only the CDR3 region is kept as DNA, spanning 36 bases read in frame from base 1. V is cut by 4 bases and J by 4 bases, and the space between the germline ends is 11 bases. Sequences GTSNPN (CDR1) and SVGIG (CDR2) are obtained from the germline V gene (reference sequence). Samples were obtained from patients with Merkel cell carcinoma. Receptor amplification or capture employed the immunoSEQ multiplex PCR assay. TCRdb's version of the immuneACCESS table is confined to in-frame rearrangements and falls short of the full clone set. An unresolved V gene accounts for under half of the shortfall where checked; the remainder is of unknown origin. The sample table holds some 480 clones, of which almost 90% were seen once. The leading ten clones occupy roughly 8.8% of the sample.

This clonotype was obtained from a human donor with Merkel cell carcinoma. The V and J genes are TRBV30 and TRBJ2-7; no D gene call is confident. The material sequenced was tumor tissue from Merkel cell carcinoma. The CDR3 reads CAWNSLHYEQYF. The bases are TGTGCCTGGAATAGCCTTCATTACGAGCAGTACTTC.